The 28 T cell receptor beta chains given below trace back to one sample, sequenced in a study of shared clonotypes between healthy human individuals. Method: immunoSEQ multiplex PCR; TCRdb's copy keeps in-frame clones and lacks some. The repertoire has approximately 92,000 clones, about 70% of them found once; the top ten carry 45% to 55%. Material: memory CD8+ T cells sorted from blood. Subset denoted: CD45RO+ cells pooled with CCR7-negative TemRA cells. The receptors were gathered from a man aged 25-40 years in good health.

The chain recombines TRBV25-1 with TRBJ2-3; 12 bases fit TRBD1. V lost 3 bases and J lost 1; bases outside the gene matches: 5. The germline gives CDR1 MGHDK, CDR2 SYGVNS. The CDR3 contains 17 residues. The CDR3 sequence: CASSDVGQGAGTDTQYF. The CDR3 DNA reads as TGTGCCAGCAGTGACGTGGGACAGGGGGCAGGCACAGATACGCAGTATTTT.

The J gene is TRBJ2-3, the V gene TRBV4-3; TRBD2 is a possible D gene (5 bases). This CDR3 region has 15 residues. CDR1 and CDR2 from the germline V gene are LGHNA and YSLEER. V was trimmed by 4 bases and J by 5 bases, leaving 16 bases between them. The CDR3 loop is CASSPSRGGQDTQYF. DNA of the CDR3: TGCGCCAGCAGCCCATCCCGAGGAGGTCAAGATACGCAGTATTTT.

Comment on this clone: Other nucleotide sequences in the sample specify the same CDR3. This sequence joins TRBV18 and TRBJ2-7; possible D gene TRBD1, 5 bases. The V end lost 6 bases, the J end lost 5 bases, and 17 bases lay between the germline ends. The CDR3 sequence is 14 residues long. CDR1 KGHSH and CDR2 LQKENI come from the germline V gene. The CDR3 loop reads CASSPVGRAHEQYF. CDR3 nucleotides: TGTGCCAGCTCTCCCGTCGGCAGGGCCCACGAGCAGTACTTC.

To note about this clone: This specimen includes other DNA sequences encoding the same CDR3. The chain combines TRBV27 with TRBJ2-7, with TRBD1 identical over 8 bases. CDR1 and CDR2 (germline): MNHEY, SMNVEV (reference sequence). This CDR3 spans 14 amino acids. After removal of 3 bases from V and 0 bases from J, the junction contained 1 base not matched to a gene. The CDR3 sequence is CASSFGTGSYEQYF. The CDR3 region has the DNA TGTGCCAGCAGTTTTGGGACAGGCTCCTACGAGCAGTACTTC.

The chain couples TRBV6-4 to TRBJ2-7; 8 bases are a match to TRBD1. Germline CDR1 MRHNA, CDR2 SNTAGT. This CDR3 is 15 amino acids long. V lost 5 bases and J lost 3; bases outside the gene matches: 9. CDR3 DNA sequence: TGTGCCAGCAGTTTACAAGGACAGGGAGGCTACGAGCAGTACTTC. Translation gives CASSLQGQGGYEQYF.

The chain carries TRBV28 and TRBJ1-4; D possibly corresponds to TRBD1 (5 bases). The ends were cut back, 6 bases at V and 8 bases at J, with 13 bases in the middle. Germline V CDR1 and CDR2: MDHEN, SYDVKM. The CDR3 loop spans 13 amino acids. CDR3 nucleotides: TGTGCCAGCAGGGACAACCTGAGAGAAAAACTGTTTTTT. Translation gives CASRDNLREKLFF.

The CDR3 DNA follows: TGCGCCAGCAGCACGGGACTAGCGGGAGGGTCCAACGAGCAGTACTTC. It specifies CASSTGLAGGSNEQYF. The chain combines TRBV5-1 with TRBJ2-7; 16 bases line up with TRBD2. With 4 bases clipped from V and 5 bases from J, the junction kept 6 bases outside the gene matches. The CDR3 sequence is 16 residues long. Germline CDR1 SGHRS, CDR2 YFSETQ. Full variable domain (outside the CDR3, taken from reference TRBV5-1 and TRBJ2-7): KAGVTQTPRYLIKTRGQQVTLSCSPISGHRSVSWYQQTPGQGLQFLFEYFSETQRNKGNFPGRFSGRQFSNSRSEMNVSTLELGDSALYLCASSTGLAGGSNEQYFGPGTRLTVT.

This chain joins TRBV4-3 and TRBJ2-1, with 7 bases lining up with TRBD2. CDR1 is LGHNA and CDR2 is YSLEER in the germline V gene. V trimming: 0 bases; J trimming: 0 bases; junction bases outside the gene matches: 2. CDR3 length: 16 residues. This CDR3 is CASSQDGEGSYNEQFF. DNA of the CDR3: TGCGCCAGCAGCCAAGATGGGGAGGGCTCCTACAATGAGCAGTTCTTC.

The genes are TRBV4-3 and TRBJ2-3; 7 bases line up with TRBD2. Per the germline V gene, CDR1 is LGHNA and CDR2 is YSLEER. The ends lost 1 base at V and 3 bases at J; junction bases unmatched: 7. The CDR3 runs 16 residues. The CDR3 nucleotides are TGCGCCAGCAGCCAAGGGGCAGCGGGAAGTACAGATACGCAGTATTTT. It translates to CASSQGAAGSTDTQYF.

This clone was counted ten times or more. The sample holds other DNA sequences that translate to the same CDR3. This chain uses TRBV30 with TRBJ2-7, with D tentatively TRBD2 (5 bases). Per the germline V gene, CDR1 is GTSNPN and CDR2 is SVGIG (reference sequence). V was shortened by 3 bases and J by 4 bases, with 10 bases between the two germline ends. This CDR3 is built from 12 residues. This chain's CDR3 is CAWRAGTYEQYF. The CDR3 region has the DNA TGTGCCTGGAGGGCGGGCACGTACGAGCAGTACTTC.

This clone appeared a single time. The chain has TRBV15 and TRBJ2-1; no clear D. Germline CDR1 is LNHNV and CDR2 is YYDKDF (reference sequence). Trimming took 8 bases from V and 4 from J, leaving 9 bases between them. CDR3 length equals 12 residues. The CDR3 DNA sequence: TGTGCCACCGAAGAAGGGTACAATGAGCAGTTCTTC. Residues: CATEEGYNEQFF. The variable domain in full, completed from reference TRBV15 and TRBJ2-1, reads DAMVIQNPRYQVTQFGKPVTLSCSQTLNHNVMYWYQQKSSQAPKLLFHYYDKDFNNEADTPDNFQSRRPNTSFCFLDIRSPGLGDTAMYLCATEEGYNEQFFGPGTRLTVL.

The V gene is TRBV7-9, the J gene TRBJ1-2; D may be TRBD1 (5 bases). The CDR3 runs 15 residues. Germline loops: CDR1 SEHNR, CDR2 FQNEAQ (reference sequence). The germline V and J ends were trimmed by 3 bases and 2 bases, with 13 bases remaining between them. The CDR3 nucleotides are TGTGCCAGCAGCTTCAGGGCCAGCGGGAACTATGGCTACACCTTC. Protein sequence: CASSFRASGNYGYTF.

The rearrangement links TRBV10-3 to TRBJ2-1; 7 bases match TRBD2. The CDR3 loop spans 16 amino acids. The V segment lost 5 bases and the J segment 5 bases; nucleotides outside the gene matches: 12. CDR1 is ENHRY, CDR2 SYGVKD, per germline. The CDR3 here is CAISLNGLVVNNEQFF. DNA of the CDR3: TGTGCCATCAGTTTGAATGGACTAGTCGTTAACAATGAGCAGTTCTTC.

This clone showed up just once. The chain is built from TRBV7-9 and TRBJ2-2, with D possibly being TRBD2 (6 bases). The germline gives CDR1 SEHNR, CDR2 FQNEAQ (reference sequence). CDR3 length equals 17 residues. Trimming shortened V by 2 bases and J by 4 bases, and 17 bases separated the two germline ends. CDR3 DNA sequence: TGTGCCAGCAGCTTAACTTCGACGGGAGCGGGCACCGGGGAGCTGTTTTTT. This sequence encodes CASSLTSTGAGTGELFF.

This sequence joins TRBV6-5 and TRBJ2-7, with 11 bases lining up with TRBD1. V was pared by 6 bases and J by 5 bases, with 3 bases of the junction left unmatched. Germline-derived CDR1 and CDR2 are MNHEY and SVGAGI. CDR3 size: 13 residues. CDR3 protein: CASRWTGGDEQYF. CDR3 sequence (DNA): TGTGCCAGCAGATGGACAGGGGGCGACGAGCAGTACTTC.

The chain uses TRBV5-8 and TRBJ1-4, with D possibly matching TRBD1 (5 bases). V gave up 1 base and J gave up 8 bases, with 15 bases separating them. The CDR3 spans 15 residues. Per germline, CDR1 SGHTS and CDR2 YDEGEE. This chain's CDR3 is CASSLKSGLGEKLFF. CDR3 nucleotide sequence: TGTGCCAGCAGCTTGAAGTCAGGGTTAGGGGAAAAACTGTTTTTT.

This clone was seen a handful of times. The CDR3 protein is CASIPPTSSYEQYF. The CDR3 nucleotides read TGTGCCAGCATCCCCCCTACCAGCTCCTACGAGCAGTACTTC. This chain connects TRBV7-2 to TRBJ2-7, with D hard to call. The V end lost 7 bases, the J end lost 0 bases, and 13 bases lay between the germline ends. The CDR3 totals 14 residues. Germline CDR1 reads SGHTA; CDR2 reads FQGNSA.

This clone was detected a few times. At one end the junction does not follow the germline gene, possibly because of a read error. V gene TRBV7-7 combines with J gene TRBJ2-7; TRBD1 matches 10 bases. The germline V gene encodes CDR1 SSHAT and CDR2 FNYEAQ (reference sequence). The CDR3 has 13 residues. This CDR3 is CASSTDRGGEQYF. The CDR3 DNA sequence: TGTGCTAGCAGCACGGACAGGGGGGGCGAGCAGTACTTC.

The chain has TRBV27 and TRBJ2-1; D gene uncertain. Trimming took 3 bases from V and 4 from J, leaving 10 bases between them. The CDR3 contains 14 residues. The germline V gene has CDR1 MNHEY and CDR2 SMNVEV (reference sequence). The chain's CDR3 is CASSLSELYNEQFF. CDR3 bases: TGTGCCAGCAGTTTGAGTGAGCTGTACAATGAGCAGTTCTTC.

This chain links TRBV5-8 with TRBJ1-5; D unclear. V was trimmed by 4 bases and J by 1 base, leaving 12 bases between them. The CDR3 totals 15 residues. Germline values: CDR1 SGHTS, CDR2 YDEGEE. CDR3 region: CASSPEVGSNQPQHF. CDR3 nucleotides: TGTGCCAGCAGCCCGGAGGTAGGGAGCAATCAGCCCCAGCATTTT.

The CDR3 spells CASSSPGHDSDTQYF. For the CDR3, the DNA is TGTGCCAGCAGTTCTCCGGGACACGACTCAGATACGCAGTATTTT. The chain uses TRBV11-1 and TRBJ2-3; D is possibly TRBD1 (6 bases). CDR1 and CDR2 (germline): SGHAT, FQDESV (reference sequence). The V and J ends lost 6 bases and 4 bases respectively, with 17 bases between them. This CDR3 has 15 residues.

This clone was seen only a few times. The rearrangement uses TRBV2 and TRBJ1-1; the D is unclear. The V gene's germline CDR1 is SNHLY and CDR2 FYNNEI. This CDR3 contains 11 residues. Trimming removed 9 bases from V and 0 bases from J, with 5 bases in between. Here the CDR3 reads CARAVNTEAFF. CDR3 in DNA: TGTGCCAGGGCCGTGAACACTGAAGCTTTCTTT.

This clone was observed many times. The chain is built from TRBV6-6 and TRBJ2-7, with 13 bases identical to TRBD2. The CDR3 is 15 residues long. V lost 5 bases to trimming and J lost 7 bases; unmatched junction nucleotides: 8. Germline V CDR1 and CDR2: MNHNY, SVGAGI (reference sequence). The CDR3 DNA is TGTGCCAGCAGTGACGGACTAGCGGGAGATCAAGAGCAGTACTTC. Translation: CASSDGLAGDQEQYF.

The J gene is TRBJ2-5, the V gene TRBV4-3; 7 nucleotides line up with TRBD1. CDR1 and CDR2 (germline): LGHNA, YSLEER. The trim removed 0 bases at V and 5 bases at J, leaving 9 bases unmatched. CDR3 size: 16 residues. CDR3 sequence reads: CASSQEWETGWETQYF. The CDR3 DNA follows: TGCGCCAGCAGCCAAGAATGGGAGACAGGGTGGGAGACCCAGTACTTC.

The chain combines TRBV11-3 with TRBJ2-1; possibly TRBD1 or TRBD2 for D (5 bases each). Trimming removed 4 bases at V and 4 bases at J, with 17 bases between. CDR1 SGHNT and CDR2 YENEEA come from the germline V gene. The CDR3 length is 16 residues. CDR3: CASSSVVRGRYNEQFF. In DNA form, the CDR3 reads TGTGCCAGCAGCTCCGTAGTGAGGGGTCGATACAATGAGCAGTTCTTC.

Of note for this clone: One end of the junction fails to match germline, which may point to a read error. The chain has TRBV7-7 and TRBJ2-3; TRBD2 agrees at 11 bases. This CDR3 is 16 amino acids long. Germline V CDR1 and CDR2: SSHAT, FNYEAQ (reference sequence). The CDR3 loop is CASSLELAGASDTQYF. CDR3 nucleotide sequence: TGTGCTAGCAGCTTAGAACTAGCGGGAGCTTCAGATACGCAGTATTTT.

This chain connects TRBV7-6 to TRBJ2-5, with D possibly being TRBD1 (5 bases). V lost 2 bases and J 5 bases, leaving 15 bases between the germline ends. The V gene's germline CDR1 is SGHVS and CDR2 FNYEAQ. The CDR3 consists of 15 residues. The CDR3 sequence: CASSLFAGNSETQYF. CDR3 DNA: TGTGCCAGCAGCTTATTTGCAGGGAATAGCGAGACCCAGTACTTC.

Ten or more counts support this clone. CDR3 DNA: TGTGCCAGCTCCAAAGCTGCGCGGACTAATGAGCAGTTCTTC. The encoded protein is CASSKAARTNEQFF. J is TRBJ2-1 and V is TRBV27; tentative D call: TRBD2 (5 bases). Trimming took off 8 bases at V and 7 bases at J, with 18 bases between the two ends. The CDR3 runs 14 residues. Germline lookup yields CDR1 MNHEY and CDR2 SMNVEV (reference sequence).